These 31 T cell receptor beta chains were all obtained from the same sample, sequenced in a study of cytomegalovirus exposure and HLA in healthy donors. PCR primers comprised 60 Vbeta and 13 Jbeta primers. Produced via immunoSEQ multiplex PCR; TCRdb's table is partial and in-frame only. The sample shows about 50,000 clones, about 77% of them seen only once. Sequencing was performed on PBMCs. These receptors were obtained from a woman aged 40 to 49 in good health and CMV-seropositive.

The chain employs TRBV18 and TRBJ2-5, with D possibly being TRBD2 (6 bases). The V and J ends lost 3 bases and 3 bases respectively, with 14 bases between them. Germline assignment: CDR1 KGHSH and CDR2 LQKENI. This CDR3 contains 15 residues. The CDR3 coding sequence is TGTGCCAGCTCACCCACGAGGGGCGGGAAAGAGACCCAGTACTTC. It yields the protein CASSPTRGGKETQYF.

The chain recombines TRBV25-1 with TRBJ1-2; tentative D call: TRBD1 (5 bases). Germline CDR1 MGHDK, CDR2 SYGVNS. The CDR3 length is 16 residues. With 1 base removed from V and 7 bases from J, the gap between germline ends came to 19 bases. CDR3 region: CASSESGGREWVGYTF. The CDR3 region has the DNA TGTGCCAGCAGTGAATCGGGGGGGAGGGAATGGGTTGGCTACACCTTC.

This clone was seen a handful of times. The CDR3: CAISEAGTGANVLTF. The CDR3 region has the DNA TGTGCCATCAGTGAGGCAGGGACTGGGGCCAACGTCCTGACTTTC. The rearrangement links TRBV10-3 to TRBJ2-6; D is possibly TRBD1 (5 bases). The CDR3 totals 15 residues. Germline V gene lookup returns CDR1 ENHRY and CDR2 SYGVKD. Trimming took off 2 bases at V and 2 bases at J, with 7 bases between the two ends.

The chain joins TRBV25-1 to TRBJ1-5; D is uncertain. Germline assignment: CDR1 MGHDK and CDR2 SYGVNS. V lost 4 bases and J lost 2, with 6 bases in between. This CDR3 region has 13 residues. The CDR3 protein is CASSVSGNQPQHF. The CDR3 DNA reads as TGTGCCAGCAGTGTTAGTGGCAATCAGCCCCAGCATTTT.

J is TRBJ1-1 and V is TRBV18; TRBD1 agrees at 7 bases. Germline V lookup: CDR1 KGHSH, CDR2 LQKENI. V trimming: 3 bases; J trimming: 4 bases; junction bases outside the gene matches: 8. The CDR3 loop spans 15 amino acids. CDR3 amino acids: CASSPNKPGGTEAFF. In DNA form, the CDR3 reads TGTGCCAGCTCACCGAATAAGCCAGGGGGCACTGAAGCTTTCTTT.

The J gene is TRBJ2-5, the V gene TRBV30; D remains unclear. Per germline, CDR1 GTSNPN and CDR2 SVGIG (reference sequence). The ends were cut back, 0 bases at V and 5 bases at J, with 4 bases in the middle. The CDR3 consists of 11 residues. The CDR3 bases are TGTGCCTGGAGTGTACAGGAGACCCAGTACTTC. Translating gives CAWSVQETQYF.

There are a few counts of this clone. The chain links TRBV2 to TRBJ2-3; the match to TRBD2 covers 8 bases. The CDR3 contains 14 residues. V lost 5 bases, J lost 4 bases, and 5 bases stayed unmatched. Germline CDR1 and CDR2: SNHLY and FYNNEI. The CDR3 is CASSRTSSPDTQYF. For the CDR3, the DNA is TGTGCCAGCAGTCGGACTAGCAGTCCAGATACGCAGTATTTT.

The chain combines TRBV25-1 with TRBJ2-1; 8 bases fit TRBD2. CDR3 length: 18 residues. The trim removed 0 bases at V and 7 bases at J, leaving 14 bases unmatched. Germline V gene sequence: CDR1 MGHDK, CDR2 SYGVNS. Written as DNA, the CDR3 is TGTGCCAGCAGTGAATATAAAGGACCTAGCGGGCTTGGGAATGAGCAGTTCTTC. Amino acids: CASSEYKGPSGLGNEQFF.

V is TRBV7-8 and J is TRBJ2-4; 9 bases are a match to TRBD1. This CDR3 has 16 amino acids. From germline, CDR1 is SGHVS and CDR2 FQNEAQ. The V gene end was trimmed by 1 base and the J gene end by 8 bases; junction bases not matched to a gene: 9. The CDR3 DNA reads as TGTGCCAGCAGCTTAGGCGGGACAGGGAGGAGAGACATTCAGTACTTC. Translation: CASSLGGTGRRDIQYF.

This rearrangement joins TRBV4-2 to TRBJ1-1; 7 bases align to TRBD1. Germline V gene sequence: CDR1 LGHNA, CDR2 YNFKEQ. The CDR3 contains 15 residues. J lost 7 bases, V lost 5 bases, and 13 bases had no gene match. The CDR3 here is CASSEGQHRDSEAFF. The CDR3 DNA follows: TGTGCCAGCAGCGAGGGACAGCACCGGGACAGTGAAGCTTTCTTT.

The V gene is TRBV18, the J gene TRBJ1-2; TRBD1 aligns across 8 bases. Germline V gene data show CDR1 as KGHSH and CDR2 as LQKENI. After removal of 5 bases from V and 2 bases from J, the junction contained 4 bases not matched to a gene. The CDR3 extends over 14 amino acids. The CDR3 DNA sequence: TGTGCCAGCTCAGCGGGACAGGAGAACTATGGCTACACCTTC. Its translation is CASSAGQENYGYTF.

This clone was recorded only once. V usage is TRBV2 and J usage is TRBJ2-1, with 8 bases identical to TRBD2. CDR1 is SNHLY, CDR2 FYNNEI, per germline. The J segment lost 7 bases and the V segment lost 6 bases, leaving 11 bases of the junction unmatched. The length of the CDR3 is 15 residues. The CDR3: CASSARFTSGNEQFF. The CDR3 nucleotides are TGTGCCAGCAGCGCTCGTTTTACTAGCGGAAATGAGCAGTTCTTC.

The V call is TRBV27, the J call TRBJ1-1, with TRBD1 matching over 7 bases. This CDR3 has 14 amino acids. V was clipped by 5 bases and J by 2 bases; unmatched bases: 5. Germline V gives CDR1 MNHEY, CDR2 SMNVEV (reference sequence). DNA of the CDR3: TGTGCCAGCAGTCGGGACAGTTTTAACACTGAAGCTTTCTTT. Residues: CASSRDSFNTEAFF.

The chain employs TRBV5-1 and TRBJ1-1; 7 bases agree with TRBD1. The germline CDR1 and CDR2 sequences are SGHRS and YFSETQ. J lost 2 bases, V lost 1 base, and 5 bases had no gene match. The CDR3 runs 15 residues. For the CDR3, the DNA is TGCGCCAGCAGCTTGACCGGGACAGATAACACTGAAGCTTTCTTT. It is translated as CASSLTGTDNTEAFF.

The chain employs TRBV21-1 and TRBJ1-2. TRBV21-1 is an annotated pseudogene. There are 15 residues in the CDR3. The CDR3 coding sequence is TGTGCCAGCACCCCGGGGTGGGACTGCCTTAGGTGCTACACCTTC. Amino acids: CASTPGWDCLRCYTF.

This clone was seen only once. The J gene is TRBJ2-3, the V gene TRBV9; TRBD1 matches at 8 bases. The CDR3 extends over 14 amino acids. Germline lookup yields CDR1 SGDLS and CDR2 YYNGEE. V shed 4 bases, J shed 1 base, and the junction held 2 bases outside the gene matches. In nucleotides, the CDR3 is TGTGCCAGCAGCAAGGGACAGGGCACAGATACGCAGTATTTT. It encodes CASSKGQGTDTQYF. Drawing the rest from reference TRBV9 and TRBJ2-3, the complete variable domain is DSGVTQTPKHLITATGQRVTLRCSPRSGDLSVYWYQQSLDQGLQFLIQYYNGEERAKGNILERFSAQQFPDLHSELNLSSLELGDSALYFCASSKGQGTDTQYFGPGTRLTVL.

The rearrangement links TRBV7-8 to TRBJ2-7; 9 positions match TRBD1. V gave up 3 bases and J gave up 2 bases; unmatched junction bases: 11. CDR1 and CDR2 from the germline V gene are SGHVS and FQNEAQ. This CDR3 has 17 residues. CDR3 region: CASSFTFRDRATYEQYF. In DNA form, the CDR3 reads TGTGCCAGCAGCTTCACTTTTCGGGACAGGGCAACCTACGAGCAGTACTTC.

The genes are TRBV6-6 and TRBJ2-7; no definite D call. CDR3 length: 16 residues. V was shortened by 5 bases and J by 0 bases, with 17 bases between the two germline ends. Germline V gives CDR1 MNHNY, CDR2 SVGAGI (reference sequence). DNA of the CDR3: TGTGCCAGCAGTCCCTCCCGCGGCGTTAGCTCCTACGAGCAGTACTTC. Protein: CASSPSRGVSSYEQYF.

The rearrangement joins TRBV10-3 to TRBJ1-3, with D possibly TRBD1 on 6 matching bases. Germline assignment: CDR1 ENHRY and CDR2 SYGVKD. V was trimmed by 2 bases and J by 4 bases, leaving 15 bases between them. This CDR3 is 16 amino acids long. The CDR3 DNA reads TGTGCCATCAGTGAGGAGGGGCAGGGGCCCGGAAACACCATATATTTT. Encoded protein: CAISEEGQGPGNTIYF.

The count of this clone is one. V usage is TRBV11-2 and J usage is TRBJ1-2; possible D gene TRBD1, 5 bases. The V end was cut by 0 bases, the J end by 5 bases, with 10 bases between. Germline assignment: CDR1 SGHAT and CDR2 FQNNGV. There are 14 residues in the CDR3. The CDR3 DNA is TGTGCCAGCAGCTTAGATGGGGCAATGTATGGCTACACCTTC. This encodes CASSLDGAMYGYTF. Together with reference TRBV11-2 and TRBJ1-2, the CDR3 gives the full variable domain: EAGVAQSPRYKIIEKRQSVAFWCNPISGHATLYWYQQILGQGPKLLIQFQNNGVVDDSQLPKDRFSAERLKGVDSTLKIQPAKLEDSAVYLCASSLDGAMYGYTFGSGTRLTVV.

The chain links TRBV7-2 to TRBJ2-5, with D possibly TRBD2 on 5 matching bases. CDR1 SGHTA and CDR2 FQGNSA come from the germline V gene. Trimming took off 1 base at V and 2 bases at J, with 11 bases between the two ends. The length of the CDR3 is 15 residues. CDR3 bases: TGTGCCAGCAGCTTAGACGGCCGGGGTCAAGAGACCCAGTACTTC. It encodes CASSLDGRGQETQYF.

The rearrangement links TRBV7-8 to TRBJ2-7, with a weak D call TRBD2 (7 bases). V was pared by 5 bases and J by 3 bases, with 11 bases between. This CDR3 region has 13 residues. Germline values: CDR1 SGHVS, CDR2 FQNEAQ. As DNA, the CDR3 is TGTGCCAGCAGCGGGGGGGGCGGCTACGAGCAGTACTTC. Translated, it gives CASSGGGGYEQYF.

The genes are TRBV2 and TRBJ1-1; 8 nucleotides agree with TRBD1. J lost 1 base, V lost 10 bases, and 5 bases had no gene match. From germline, CDR1 is SNHLY and CDR2 FYNNEI. The CDR3 totals 13 residues. The CDR3 sequence: CATSTGGNTEAFF. The CDR3 DNA sequence: TGTGCCACTTCTACAGGGGGGAACACTGAAGCTTTCTTT.

This sequence joins TRBV28 and TRBJ1-5; maybe TRBD1 (6 bases). Germline V gives CDR1 MDHEN, CDR2 SYDVKM. V lost 6 bases to trimming and J lost 7 bases, with 16 bases between them. The CDR3 runs 14 residues. The CDR3 nucleotides are TGTGCCAGCAGGAAGGGGGAGCGTATCCAGCCCCAGCATTTT. Translated, it gives CASRKGERIQPQHF. Together with reference TRBV28 and TRBJ1-5, the CDR3 gives the full variable domain: DVKVTQSSRYLVKRTGEKVFLECVQDMDHENMFWYRQDPGLGLRLIYFSYDVKMKEKGDIPEGYSVSREKKERFSLILESASTNQTSMYLCASRKGERIQPQHFGDGTRLSIL.

This clone was found a few times. The V and J genes are TRBV28 and TRBJ2-7; tentative D call: TRBD1 (6 bases). This CDR3 spans 13 amino acids. The V gene lost 6 bases and the J gene lost 4 bases, with 13 bases spanning the gap. Per the germline V gene, CDR1 is MDHEN and CDR2 is SYDVKM. CDR3 bases: TGTGCCAGCAGCCCGGGACACAAATACGAGCAGTACTTC. As protein: CASSPGHKYEQYF.

The V gene is TRBV9, the J gene TRBJ1-1, with no clear D. V was clipped by 2 bases and J by 4 bases, with 12 bases between them. Germline V lookup: CDR1 SGDLS, CDR2 YYNGEE. CDR3 length: 14 residues. The CDR3 loop reads CASSVGVYGTEAFF. For the CDR3, the DNA is TGTGCCAGCAGCGTCGGAGTTTACGGCACTGAAGCTTTCTTT.

The chain links TRBV19 to TRBJ1-5, with a possible D match to TRBD1 (6 bases). The CDR3 is 13 amino acids. V lost 5 bases and J 9 bases, leaving 14 bases between the germline ends. CDR1 and CDR2 from the germline V gene are LNHDA and SQIVND (reference sequence). The CDR3 reads CASSATGRPPQHF. The CDR3, as DNA: TGTGCCAGTAGTGCGACAGGACGGCCGCCCCAGCATTTT.

The chain links TRBV7-9 to TRBJ1-2; 7 positions match TRBD1. V lost 5 bases to trimming and J lost 3 bases; unmatched junction nucleotides: 3. Germline lookup yields CDR1 SEHNR and CDR2 FQNEAQ (reference sequence). The CDR3 is made up of 13 amino acids. CDR3 nucleotides: TGTGCCAGCAGCCCGGGACAGTACTATGGCTACACCTTC. This encodes CASSPGQYYGYTF.

The V and J genes are TRBV18 and TRBJ2-1; D may be TRBD1 (6 bases). Between the trimmed V and J ends, which lost 4 bases and 9 bases, there was a span of 16 bases. Germline CDR1 is KGHSH and CDR2 is LQKENI. CDR3 size: 14 residues. The CDR3 DNA follows: TGTGCCAGCTCACGGGAGCAGGGGTGGAGTGAGCAGTTCTTC. Amino acid sequence: CASSREQGWSEQFF.

V usage is TRBV6-4 and J usage is TRBJ2-3; 8 bases agree with TRBD1. The CDR3 extends over 20 amino acids. CDR1 MRHNA and CDR2 SNTAGT come from the germline V gene. The V and J ends lost 0 bases and 2 bases, in that order; junction bases with no gene match: 16. CDR3 loop: CASSDSLRVGQGRFTDTQYF. In nucleotides, the CDR3 is TGTGCCAGCAGTGACTCCCTACGGGTTGGACAGGGAAGGTTCACAGATACGCAGTATTTT.

CDR3 amino acids: CASSERPGNQPQHF. DNA for the CDR3: TGTGCCAGCAGTGAACGGCCAGGAAATCAGCCCCAGCATTTT. The chain employs TRBV6-1 and TRBJ1-5; D is unclear. Germline CDR1 and CDR2: MNHNS and SASEGT. V shed 2 bases and J shed 4 bases, with 9 bases lying between them. The CDR3 extends over 14 amino acids.